This T cell receptor (beta chain) was captured in a study of post-analysis software for immune sequencing data. Study summary: As for disease course, relapsing-remitting, secondary progressive and progressive-relapsing multiple sclerosis were all included. Overall study findings and caveats: When the samples were clustered directly with F measure, those that had been prepared in the same batch showed strong co-clustering. The five TRBV segments detected at higher frequency in patients than in controls included TRBV5-6, TRBV5-1 and TRBV20-1. Controls had significantly higher normalized Chao1 diversity than multiple sclerosis patients.

Presence of unique molecular identifiers characterized the TCR beta cDNA libraries. The T cell input of roughly 0.95 to 11 million gave a few hundred thousand cDNA molecules. MiXCR was run by TCRdb on the PCR reads, yielding one entry per CDR3 protein. The sample lists approximately 730,000 distinct CDR3 sequences, about 27% occurring once. As regards this clonotype: The antigen is not known.

Trimming removed 6 bases from V and 6 bases from J; junction bases left unmatched: 10. The CDR3 has 14 residues. Germline loops: CDR1 KGHSH, CDR2 LQKENI. This chain links TRBV18 with TRBJ1-2; 7 bases map to TRBD1. Sequencing was done on a sample of blood. This clonotype was sampled from a girl aged 5 to 17 with multiple sclerosis. CDR3 DNA: TGTGCCAGCTCCTCCGCAGGGGGGGCGCATGGCTACACCTTC. Translation: CASSSAGGAHGYTF.